The 6 T cell receptor beta chains presented below share a single source sample, sequenced in a study of response to subunit inactivated influenza vaccine. One entry per CDR3 protein results from TCRdb running MiXCR on the RT-PCR reads. The sample consists of about 480,000 distinct CDR3 sequences, approximately 12% of them appearing once. Sequencing was performed on PBMCs from blood, taken around seven weeks after vaccination. Receptor source: a man over 45 who received an inactivated influenza vaccine.

The CDR3: CSARREGPYGEFF. Written as DNA, the CDR3 is TGCAGTGCTAGGAGGGAGGGTCCCTATGGAGAGTTCTTC. J is TRBJ2-1 and V is TRBV20-1; 7 nucleotides agree with TRBD2. V dropped 3 bases and J dropped 14; count of bases not matched to a gene: 13. CDR1 is DFQATT, CDR2 SNEGSKA, per germline (reference sequence). The CDR3 runs to 13 residues.

This clonotype was seen many times. The gene calls are TRBV29-1 and TRBJ2-5; no firm D call. The CDR3 runs to 11 residues. CDR1 and CDR2 from the germline V gene are SQVTM and ANQGSEA. V gave up 6 bases and J gave up 2 bases, with 7 bases separating them. CDR3 sequence reads: CSVERQETQYF. The CDR3 bases are TGCAGCGTAGAAAGACAAGAGACCCAGTACTTC. The variable domain in full, completed from reference TRBV29-1 and TRBJ2-5, reads SAVISQKPSRDICQRGTSLTIQCQVDSQVTMMFWYRQQPGQSLTLIATANQGSEATYESGFVIDKFPISRPNLTFSTLTVSNMSPEDSSIYLCSVERQETQYFGPGTRLLVL.

This clonotype was seen at least ten times. The rearrangement links TRBV7-2 to TRBJ2-3, with D perhaps matching TRBD2 (7 bases). The germline V gene encodes CDR1 SGHTA and CDR2 FQGNSA. Trimming stripped 1 base from V and 1 base from J, with 9 bases between. The CDR3 is 15 amino acids. DNA for the CDR3: TGTGCCAGCAGCTTAGTCGGGGGGCGCACAGATACGCAGTATTTT. Amino acid sequence: CASSLVGGRTDTQYF.

This clonotype has just a few counts. The V gene is TRBV18, the J gene TRBJ2-3; D remains unclear. The V and J ends lost 2 bases and 1 base respectively, with 10 bases between them. The CDR3 is 15 residues long. Per germline, CDR1 KGHSH and CDR2 LQKENI. The CDR3, as DNA: TGTGCCAGCTCACCAAAAGCACTGGGCACAGATACGCAGTATTTT. This gives the protein CASSPKALGTDTQYF.

The chain uses TRBV20-1 and TRBJ2-3; D remains ambiguous. This CDR3 is 13 amino acids long. Trimming removed 5 bases from V and 4 bases from J, with 13 bases in between. Germline CDR1 DFQATT, CDR2 SNEGSKA (reference sequence). The CDR3 coding sequence is TGCAGTGCTTTAGTACGGAGAGCAGATACGCAGTATTTT. Translated, it gives CSALVRRADTQYF.

The chain carries TRBV28 and TRBJ2-2; D is perhaps TRBD1 (5 bases). This CDR3 spans 12 amino acids. V gave up 10 bases and J gave up 4 bases, with 10 bases separating them. Germline lookup yields CDR1 MDHEN and CDR2 SYDVKM. The CDR3 DNA reads TGTGCCATCGGCAGGGCCACCGGGGAGCTGTTTTTT. Amino acid sequence: CAIGRATGELFF.